The rows below give T cell receptor beta chains drawn from one sample of a study of blood T cell repertoires in COVID-19. Some clones are missing from TCRdb's copy, which holds only in-frame ones; the method was immunoSEQ multiplex PCR. In the table there are approximately 150,000 clones, over 65% of which are singletons. The sample taken for sequencing was peripheral blood. These receptors originate from a middle-aged man with acute or convalescent COVID-19. Each CDR3 is given with its conserved first and last residue. Each record gives: J gene, V gene, clone size, D gene, CDR3 protein, CDR3 DNA. The D gene is left open where the match is weak. Rows may omit the clone size; those that give it use once, few, many or a size class.

j_call: TRBJ2-5
v_call: TRBV7-9
clone_size: NA
d_call: NA
cdr3_aa: CASSLARIGEETQYF
cdr3_nt: TGTGCCAGCAGCTTAGCTAGGATCGGGGAAGAGACCCAGTACTTC

j_call: TRBJ2-1
v_call: TRBV6-5
clone_size: few
d_call: TRBD1
cdr3_aa: CASSLGQGYNEQFF
cdr3_nt: TGTGCCAGCAGTTTGGGACAGGGATACAATGAGCAGTTCTTC

j_call: TRBJ2-5
v_call: TRBV6-5
clone_size: NA
d_call: NA
cdr3_aa: CASSYRQGGETQYF
cdr3_nt: TGTGCCAGCAGTTACCGACAGGGAGGAGAGACCCAGTACTTC

j_call: TRBJ2-1
v_call: TRBV7-2
clone_size: NA
d_call: TRBD1
cdr3_aa: CASSPAWGQGYNEQFF
cdr3_nt: TGTGCCAGCAGCCCGGCATGGGGACAGGGGTACAATGAGCAGTTCTTC

j_call: TRBJ2-3
v_call: TRBV5-1
clone_size: NA
d_call: NA
cdr3_aa: CASSSIPTDTQYF
cdr3_nt: TGCGCCAGCAGCTCAATCCCCACAGATACGCAGTATTTT

j_call: TRBJ2-2
v_call: TRBV5-1
clone_size: NA
d_call: TRBD2
cdr3_aa: CASSSTSSNTGELFF
cdr3_nt: TGCGCCAGCAGTTCGACTAGCAGTAACACCGGGGAGCTGTTTTTT

j_call: TRBJ1-1
v_call: TRBV5-6
clone_size: few
d_call: TRBD1
cdr3_aa: CASSRTGKKEMNTEAFF
cdr3_nt: TGTGCCAGCAGCAGGACAGGGAAAAAGGAAATGAACACTGAAGCTTTCTTT

j_call: TRBJ2-1
v_call: TRBV5-1
clone_size: NA
d_call: NA
cdr3_aa: CASSLGANYNEQFF
cdr3_nt: TGCGCCAGCAGCTTGGGCGCTAATTACAATGAGCAGTTCTTC

j_call: TRBJ1-4
v_call: TRBV11-2
clone_size: NA
d_call: TRBD1
cdr3_aa: CASSQTGGPEKLFF
cdr3_nt: TGTGCCAGCAGCCAGACAGGGGGCCCTGAAAAACTGTTTTTT

j_call: TRBJ1-1
v_call: TRBV18
clone_size: NA
d_call: NA
cdr3_aa: CASSTGNREAFF
cdr3_nt: TGTGCCAGCTCAACAGGGAATCGCGAAGCTTTCTTT

j_call: TRBJ1-2
v_call: TRBV9
clone_size: NA
d_call: TRBD1
cdr3_aa: CASSGQGQGHYGYTF
cdr3_nt: TGTGCCAGCAGCGGCCAGGGACAGGGCCACTATGGCTACACCTTC

j_call: TRBJ2-2
v_call: TRBV11-2
clone_size: NA
d_call: TRBD2
cdr3_aa: CASRYLAGTGELFF
cdr3_nt: TGTGCCAGCAGATACCTAGCGGGGACCGGGGAGCTGTTTTTT

j_call: TRBJ2-3
v_call: TRBV14
clone_size: NA
d_call: TRBD1
cdr3_aa: CASSRDRVTDTQYF
cdr3_nt: TGTGCCAGCAGCCGGGACAGGGTCACAGATACGCAGTATTTT

j_call: TRBJ1-2
v_call: TRBV6-1
clone_size: few
d_call: NA
cdr3_aa: CASSEARVFPSYGYTF
cdr3_nt: TGTGCCAGCAGTGAAGCGCGAGTCTTTCCATCTTATGGCTACACCTTC

j_call: TRBJ2-3
v_call: TRBV10-1
clone_size: NA
d_call: NA
cdr3_aa: CASSESRTPRGTDTQYF
cdr3_nt: TGCGCCAGCAGTGAGTCCAGAACCCCCCGGGGCACAGATACGCAGTATTTT

j_call: TRBJ1-3
v_call: TRBV13
clone_size: NA
d_call: NA
cdr3_aa: CASSLSGTGNAIYF
cdr3_nt: TGTGCCAGCAGCTTATCCGGGACTGGAAACGCCATATATTTT

j_call: TRBJ1-5
v_call: TRBV5-6
clone_size: NA
d_call: TRBD1
cdr3_aa: CASSQWDRDDQPQHF
cdr3_nt: TGTGCCAGCAGCCAATGGGACAGGGACGATCAGCCCCAGCATTTT

j_call: TRBJ1-5
v_call: TRBV2
clone_size: NA
d_call: NA
cdr3_aa: CASRVGGGSNQPQHF
cdr3_nt: TGTGCCAGCAGGGTGGGTGGAGGATCCAATCAGCCCCAGCATTTT

j_call: TRBJ2-5
v_call: TRBV3-1/TRBV3-2
clone_size: few
d_call: TRBD1
cdr3_aa: CASSQAGGDETQYF
cdr3_nt: TGTGCCAGCAGCCAAGCAGGGGGTGACGAGACCCAGTACTTC

j_call: TRBJ1-6
v_call: TRBV2
clone_size: NA
d_call: NA
cdr3_aa: CASSPQGSYNSPLHF
cdr3_nt: TGTGCCAGCAGCCCCCAGGGTTCCTATAATTCACCCCTCCACTTT

j_call: TRBJ2-5
v_call: TRBV2
clone_size: NA
d_call: TRBD1
cdr3_aa: CASSGRTGGFQETQYF
cdr3_nt: TGTGCCAGCAGTGGTAGGACAGGGGGCTTCCAAGAGACCCAGTACTTC

j_call: TRBJ1-4
v_call: TRBV30
clone_size: NA
d_call: NA
cdr3_aa: CAWRNDRGNNEKLFF
cdr3_nt: TGTGCCTGGAGAAATGATAGGGGAAATAATGAAAAACTGTTTTTT

j_call: TRBJ2-3
v_call: TRBV5-1
clone_size: NA
d_call: NA
cdr3_aa: CASSPGLTSTDTQYF
cdr3_nt: TGCGCCAGCAGCCCCGGTCTCACTAGCACAGATACGCAGTATTTT

j_call: TRBJ1-1
v_call: TRBV4-1
clone_size: many
d_call: NA
cdr3_aa: CASSRPRVSDTEAFF
cdr3_nt: TGCGCCAGCAGCCGTCCCAGGGTTTCGGACACTGAAGCTTTCTTT

j_call: TRBJ1-5
v_call: TRBV3-1/TRBV3-2
clone_size: NA
d_call: TRBD1
cdr3_aa: CASSQEGQGLNQPQHF
cdr3_nt: TGTGCCAGCAGCCAGGAGGGACAGGGACTCAATCAGCCCCAGCATTTT

j_call: TRBJ1-1
v_call: TRBV11-2
clone_size: NA
d_call: NA
cdr3_aa: CASSFGVLMTEAFF
cdr3_nt: TGTGCCAGCAGCTTCGGGGTATTGATGACTGAAGCTTTCTTT

j_call: TRBJ2-7
v_call: TRBV21-1
clone_size: NA
d_call: NA
cdr3_aa: CASSKNRGEQYF
cdr3_nt: TGTGCCAGCAGCAAAAATAGGGGGGAGCAGTACTTC

j_call: TRBJ2-3
v_call: TRBV9
clone_size: NA
d_call: TRBD2
cdr3_aa: CASSVASGGAEDTQYF
cdr3_nt: TGTGCCAGCAGCGTAGCTAGCGGGGGGGCCGAAGATACGCAGTATTTT

j_call: TRBJ2-5
v_call: TRBV11-3
clone_size: NA
d_call: TRBD2
cdr3_aa: CASSLGGTTQETQYF
cdr3_nt: TGTGCCAGCAGCTTAGGGGGGACTACTCAAGAGACCCAGTACTTC

j_call: TRBJ2-5
v_call: TRBV5-6
clone_size: NA
d_call: TRBD2
cdr3_aa: CASSPLAGAQETQYF
cdr3_nt: TGTGCCAGCAGCCCACTAGCGGGGGCCCAAGAGACCCAGTACTTC

j_call: TRBJ2-7
v_call: TRBV29-1
clone_size: NA
d_call: TRBD1
cdr3_aa: CSARQGAGSYEQYF
cdr3_nt: TGCAGCGCCAGACAGGGGGCTGGCTCCTACGAGCAGTACTTC

j_call: TRBJ2-7
v_call: TRBV14
clone_size: NA
d_call: TRBD2
cdr3_aa: CASSQAAGGLSYEQYF
cdr3_nt: TGTGCCAGCAGCCAAGCAGCGGGGGGTCTTTCCTACGAGCAGTACTTC

j_call: TRBJ1-6
v_call: TRBV10-2
clone_size: NA
d_call: NA
cdr3_aa: CASRTDSNSPLHF
cdr3_nt: TGCGCCAGCAGGACAGATTCTAATTCACCCCTCCACTTT

j_call: TRBJ1-1
v_call: TRBV4-1
clone_size: NA
d_call: TRBD1
cdr3_aa: CASSTGGSYTEAFF
cdr3_nt: TGCGCCAGCAGTACAGGGGGTTCTTACACTGAAGCTTTCTTT

j_call: TRBJ1-2
v_call: TRBV6-6
clone_size: NA
d_call: NA
cdr3_aa: CASSYVEALNYGYTF
cdr3_nt: TGTGCCAGCAGCTACGTGGAGGCCCTTAACTATGGCTACACCTTC

j_call: TRBJ1-2
v_call: TRBV5-1
clone_size: few
d_call: TRBD1
cdr3_aa: CASSYWDRGTDGYTF
cdr3_nt: TGCGCCAGCAGCTACTGGGACAGGGGGACCGATGGCTACACCTTC

j_call: TRBJ2-2
v_call: TRBV24-1
clone_size: NA
d_call: NA
cdr3_aa: CATSDYRAGELFF
cdr3_nt: TGTGCCACCAGTGATTACAGGGCCGGGGAGCTGTTTTTT

j_call: TRBJ1-5
v_call: TRBV19
clone_size: NA
d_call: NA
cdr3_aa: CASSPTGGNQPQHF
cdr3_nt: TGTGCCAGTAGTCCGACCGGAGGCAATCAGCCCCAGCATTTT

j_call: TRBJ1-4
v_call: TRBV4-1
clone_size: NA
d_call: TRBD1
cdr3_aa: CASSQGRQGGGEKLFF
cdr3_nt: TGCGCCAGCAGCCAAGGTAGACAGGGGGGAGGTGAAAAACTGTTTTTT

j_call: TRBJ2-1
v_call: TRBV7-2
clone_size: NA
d_call: TRBD2
cdr3_aa: CASGQTSGGPNEQFF
cdr3_nt: TGTGCCAGCGGCCAGACTAGCGGGGGACCCAATGAGCAGTTCTTC